This T cell receptor beta chain was identified in a study of blood T cells in healthy people across ages. Trimming left V 0 bases short and J 6 bases short, with 10 bases between. The V gene's germline CDR1 is SGHRS and CDR2 YFSETQ. This CDR3 has 14 amino acids. In this sample, this clonotype turned up a few times. Russia was home to the donors, healthy Caucasian individuals aged roughly 6 to 95. The amount of total RNA extracted per sample was at least 5.5 micrograms. The use of a sample-barcoded 5' primer and a J-beta primer mix characterized a second PCR of roughly 6 to 11 cycles. Each cDNA was tagged by a template-switch adaptor containing 12 random nucleotides. One entry per CDR3 protein results from TCRdb running MiXCR on the 5' RACE reads. This sample has about 1.6 million distinct CDR3 sequences, with around 36% found just once.

The clonotype originates from a woman in her 30s in good health. The source material was blood. This chain joins TRBV5-1 and TRBJ2-1; possible D gene TRBD1, 6 bases. The CDR3 protein is CASSLGTDSNEQFF. CDR3 bases: TGCGCCAGCAGCTTGGGGACAGACAGCAATGAGCAGTTCTTC.